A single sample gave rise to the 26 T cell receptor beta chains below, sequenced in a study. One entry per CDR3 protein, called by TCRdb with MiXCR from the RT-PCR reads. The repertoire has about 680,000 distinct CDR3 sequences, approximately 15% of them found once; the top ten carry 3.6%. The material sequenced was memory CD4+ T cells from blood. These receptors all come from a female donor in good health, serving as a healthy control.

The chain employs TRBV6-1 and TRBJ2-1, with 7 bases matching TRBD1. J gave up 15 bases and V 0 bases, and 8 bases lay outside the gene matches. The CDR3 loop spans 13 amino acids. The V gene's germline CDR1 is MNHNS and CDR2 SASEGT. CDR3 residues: CASSEARKTGMFF. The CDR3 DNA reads TGTGCCAGCAGTGAAGCGCGTAAGACAGGGATGTTCTTC.

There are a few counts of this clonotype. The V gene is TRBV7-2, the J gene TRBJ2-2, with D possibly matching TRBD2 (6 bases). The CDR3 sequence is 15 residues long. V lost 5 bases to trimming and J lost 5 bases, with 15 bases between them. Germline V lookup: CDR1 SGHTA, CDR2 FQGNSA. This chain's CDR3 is CASSQVLGGTGELFF. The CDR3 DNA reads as TGTGCCAGCAGCCAGGTCCTAGGAGGGACCGGGGAGCTGTTTTTT.

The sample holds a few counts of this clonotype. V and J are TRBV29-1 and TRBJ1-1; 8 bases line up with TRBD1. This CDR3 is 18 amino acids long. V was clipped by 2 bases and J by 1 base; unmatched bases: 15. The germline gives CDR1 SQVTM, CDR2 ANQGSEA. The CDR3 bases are TGCAGCGTTGAAAGATTGACTTGGCGACAGGGGACGAACACTGAAGCTTTCTTT. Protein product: CSVERLTWRQGTNTEAFF. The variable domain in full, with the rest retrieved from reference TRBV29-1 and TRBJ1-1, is SAVISQKPSRDICQRGTSLTIQCQVDSQVTMMFWYRQQPGQSLTLIATANQGSEATYESGFVIDKFPISRPNLTFSTLTVSNMSPEDSSIYLCSVERLTWRQGTNTEAFFGQGTRLTVV.

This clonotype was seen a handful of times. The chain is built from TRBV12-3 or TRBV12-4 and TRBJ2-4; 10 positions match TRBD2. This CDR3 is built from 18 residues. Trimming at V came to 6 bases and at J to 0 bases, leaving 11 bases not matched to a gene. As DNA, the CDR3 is TGTGCCAGCAGGAGGACTAGCGGAGGGGGACTAGCCAAAAACATTCAGTACTTC. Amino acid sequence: CASRRTSGGGLAKNIQYF.

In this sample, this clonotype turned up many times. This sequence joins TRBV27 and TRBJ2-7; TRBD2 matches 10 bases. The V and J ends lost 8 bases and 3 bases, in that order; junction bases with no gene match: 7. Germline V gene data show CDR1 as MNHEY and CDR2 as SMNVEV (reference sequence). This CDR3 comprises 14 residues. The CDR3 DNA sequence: TGTGCCAGCGGGTTAGCGGGGGGTGTCTACGAGCAGTACTTC. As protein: CASGLAGGVYEQYF.

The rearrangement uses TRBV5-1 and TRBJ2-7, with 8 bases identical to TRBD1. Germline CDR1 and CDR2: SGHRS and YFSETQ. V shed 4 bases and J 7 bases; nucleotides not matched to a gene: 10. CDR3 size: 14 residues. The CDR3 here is CASSKTGAHLEQYF. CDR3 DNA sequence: TGCGCCAGCAGCAAGACAGGGGCGCACTTAGAGCAGTACTTC.

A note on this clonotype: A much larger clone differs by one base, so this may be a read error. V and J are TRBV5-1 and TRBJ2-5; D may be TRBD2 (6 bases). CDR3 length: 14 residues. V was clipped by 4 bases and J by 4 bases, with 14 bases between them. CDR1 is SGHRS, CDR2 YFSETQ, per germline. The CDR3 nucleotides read TGCGCCAGCAGCCTTCGACTAGTCGGAGAGACCCAGTACTTC. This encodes CASSLRLVGETQYF.

The CDR3 loop reads CARRTGGSEQYF. The DNA of the CDR3 is TGTGCCAGAAGGACAGGGGGGAGCGAGCAGTACTTC. The chain is built from TRBV2 and TRBJ2-7; 10 positions agree with TRBD1. The germline gives CDR1 SNHLY, CDR2 FYNNEI. The CDR3 spans 12 residues. With V trimmed by 9 bases and J by 6 bases, 5 bases remained unmatched.

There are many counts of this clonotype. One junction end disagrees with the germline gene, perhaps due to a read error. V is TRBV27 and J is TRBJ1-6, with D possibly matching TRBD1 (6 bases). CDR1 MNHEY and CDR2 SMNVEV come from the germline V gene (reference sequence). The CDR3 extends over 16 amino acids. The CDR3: CVSQLGQLLGNSPLHF. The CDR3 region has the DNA TGCGTATCACAGCTTGGACAGCTCTTGGGCAATTCACCCCTCCACTTT.

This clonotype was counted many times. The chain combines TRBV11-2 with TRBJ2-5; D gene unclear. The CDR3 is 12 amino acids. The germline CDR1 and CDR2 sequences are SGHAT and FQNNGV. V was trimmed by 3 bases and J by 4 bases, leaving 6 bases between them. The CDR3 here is CASSFWGETQYF. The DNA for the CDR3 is TGTGCCAGCAGCTTCTGGGGAGAGACCCAGTACTTC.

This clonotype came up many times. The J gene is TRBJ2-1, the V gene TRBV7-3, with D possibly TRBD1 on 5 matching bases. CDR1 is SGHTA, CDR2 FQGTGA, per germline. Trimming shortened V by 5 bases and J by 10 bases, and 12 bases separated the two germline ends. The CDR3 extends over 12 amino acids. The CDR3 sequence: CASSLRGEEQFF. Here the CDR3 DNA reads TGTGCCAGCAGCCTTAGGGGTGAAGAGCAGTTCTTC.

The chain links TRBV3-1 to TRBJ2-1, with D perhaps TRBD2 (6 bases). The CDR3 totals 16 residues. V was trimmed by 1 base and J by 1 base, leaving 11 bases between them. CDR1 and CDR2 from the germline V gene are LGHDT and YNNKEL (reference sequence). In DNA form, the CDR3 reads TGTGCCAGCAGCCAAGCGGGGACTTTTTCCTACAATGAGCAGTTCTTC. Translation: CASSQAGTFSYNEQFF.

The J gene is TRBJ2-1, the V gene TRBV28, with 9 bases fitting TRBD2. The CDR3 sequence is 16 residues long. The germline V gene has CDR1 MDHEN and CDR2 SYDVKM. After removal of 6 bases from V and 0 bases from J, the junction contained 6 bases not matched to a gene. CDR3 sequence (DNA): TGTGCCAGCAGGCCGACTAGCGGAGACTCCTACAATGAGCAGTTCTTC. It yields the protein CASRPTSGDSYNEQFF.

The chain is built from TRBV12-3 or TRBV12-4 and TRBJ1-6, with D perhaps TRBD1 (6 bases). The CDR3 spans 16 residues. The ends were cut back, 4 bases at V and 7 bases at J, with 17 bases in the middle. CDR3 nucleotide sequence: TGTGCCAGCAGTTCCGACGCTGGACAGACGAATTCACCCCTCCACTTT. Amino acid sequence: CASSSDAGQTNSPLHF.

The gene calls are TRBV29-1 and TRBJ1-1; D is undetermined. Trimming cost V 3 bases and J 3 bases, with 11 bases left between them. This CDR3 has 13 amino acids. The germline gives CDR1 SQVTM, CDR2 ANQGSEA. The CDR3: CSVDLRGYTEAFF. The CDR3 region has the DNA TGCAGCGTTGATTTGCGGGGATACACTGAAGCTTTCTTT.

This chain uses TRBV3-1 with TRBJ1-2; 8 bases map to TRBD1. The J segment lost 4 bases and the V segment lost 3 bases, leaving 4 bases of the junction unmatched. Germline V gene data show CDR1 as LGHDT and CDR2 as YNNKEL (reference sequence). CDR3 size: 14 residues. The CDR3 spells CASSQLGTGYGYTF. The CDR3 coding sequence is TGTGCCAGCAGCCAGCTCGGGACAGGCTATGGCTACACCTTC. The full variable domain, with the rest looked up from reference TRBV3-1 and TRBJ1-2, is DTAVSQTPKYLVTQMGNDKSIKCEQNLGHDTMYWYKQDSKKFLKIMFSYNNKELIINETVPNRFSPKSPDKAHLNLHINSLELGDSAVYFCASSQLGTGYGYTFGSGTRLTVV.

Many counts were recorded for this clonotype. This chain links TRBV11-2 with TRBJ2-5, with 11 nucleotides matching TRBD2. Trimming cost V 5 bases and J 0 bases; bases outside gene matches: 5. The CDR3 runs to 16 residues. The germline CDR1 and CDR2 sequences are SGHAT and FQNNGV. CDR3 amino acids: CASSPRLAGYQETQYF. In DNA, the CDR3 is TGTGCCAGCAGCCCGAGACTAGCGGGGTACCAAGAGACCCAGTACTTC.

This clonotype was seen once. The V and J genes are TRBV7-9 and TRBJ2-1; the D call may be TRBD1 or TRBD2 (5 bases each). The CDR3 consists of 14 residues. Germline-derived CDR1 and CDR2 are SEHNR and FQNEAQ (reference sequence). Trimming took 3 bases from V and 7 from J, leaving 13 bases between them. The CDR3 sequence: CASSFLGTDNEQFF. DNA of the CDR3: TGTGCCAGCAGCTTTTTAGGGACCGATAATGAGCAGTTCTTC. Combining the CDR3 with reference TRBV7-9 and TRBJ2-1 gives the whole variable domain DTGVSQNPRHKITKRGQNVTFRCDPISEHNRLYWYRQTLGQGPEFLTYFQNEAQLEKSRLLSDRFSAERPKGSFSTLEIQRTEQGDSAMYLCASSFLGTDNEQFFGPGTRLTVL.

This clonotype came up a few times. In DNA form, the CDR3 reads TGTGCCAGCAGCGTAGATCAACTATCAGAGCAGTTCTTC. It codes for CASSVDQLSEQFF. This chain links TRBV9 with TRBJ2-1; unclear D gene. V gave up 0 bases and J gave up 10 bases, with 11 bases separating them. Germline lookup yields CDR1 SGDLS and CDR2 YYNGEE. CDR3 size: 13 residues.

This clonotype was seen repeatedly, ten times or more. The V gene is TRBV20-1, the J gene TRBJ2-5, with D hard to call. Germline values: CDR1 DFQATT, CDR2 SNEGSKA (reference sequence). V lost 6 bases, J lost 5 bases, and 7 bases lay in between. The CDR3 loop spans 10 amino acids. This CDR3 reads CSAYKETQYF. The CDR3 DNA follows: TGCAGTGCCTACAAGGAGACCCAGTACTTC.

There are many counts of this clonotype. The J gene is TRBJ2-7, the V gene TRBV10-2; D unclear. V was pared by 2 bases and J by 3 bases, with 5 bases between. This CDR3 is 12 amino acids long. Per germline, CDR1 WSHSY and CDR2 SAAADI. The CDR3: CASSEPHYEQYF. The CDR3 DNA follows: TGCGCCAGCAGTGAGCCCCACTACGAGCAGTACTTC.

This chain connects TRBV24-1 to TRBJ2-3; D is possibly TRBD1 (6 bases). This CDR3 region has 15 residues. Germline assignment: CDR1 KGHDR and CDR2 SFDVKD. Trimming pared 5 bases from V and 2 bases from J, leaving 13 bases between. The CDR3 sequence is CATSGGRGPTDTQYF. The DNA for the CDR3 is TGTGCCACCAGTGGCGGCAGGGGACCCACAGATACGCAGTATTTT.

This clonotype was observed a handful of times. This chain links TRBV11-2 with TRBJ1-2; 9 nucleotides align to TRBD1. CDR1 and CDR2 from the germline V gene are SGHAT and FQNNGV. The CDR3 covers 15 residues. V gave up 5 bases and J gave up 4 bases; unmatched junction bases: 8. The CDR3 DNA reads TGTGCCAGCAGCCCGCTGGGGACAGGGAGCTATGGCTACACCTTC. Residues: CASSPLGTGSYGYTF.

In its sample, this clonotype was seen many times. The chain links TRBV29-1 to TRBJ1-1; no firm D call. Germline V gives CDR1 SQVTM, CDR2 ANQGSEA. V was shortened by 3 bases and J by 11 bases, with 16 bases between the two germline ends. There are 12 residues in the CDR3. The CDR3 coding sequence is TGCAGCGTTGAGGGCCCCGAGGGTACCGCTTTCTTT. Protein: CSVEGPEGTAFF.

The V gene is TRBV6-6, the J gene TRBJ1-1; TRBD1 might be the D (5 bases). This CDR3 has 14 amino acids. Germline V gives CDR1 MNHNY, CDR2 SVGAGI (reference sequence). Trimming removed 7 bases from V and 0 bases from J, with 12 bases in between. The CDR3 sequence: CASNSGGMNTEAFF. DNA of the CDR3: TGTGCCAGCAACTCGGGGGGGATGAACACTGAAGCTTTCTTT.

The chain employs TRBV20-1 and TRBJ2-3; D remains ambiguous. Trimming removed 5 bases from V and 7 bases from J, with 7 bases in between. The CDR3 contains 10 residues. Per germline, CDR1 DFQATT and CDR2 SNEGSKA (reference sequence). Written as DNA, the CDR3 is TGCAGTGCTCCCTCGCATACGCAGTATTTT. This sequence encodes CSAPSHTQYF.